These 14 T cell receptor beta chains were sequenced from one sample in a study of neurological immune-mediated disorders. TCRdb called the 5' RACE reads again in MiXCR, with one record for every CDR3 protein. The sample lists about 84,000 distinct CDR3 sequences; under 13% were seen once. Sequencing was performed on PBMCs. These receptor sequences come from a man aged 35-49 years in good health.

This clonotype occurred many times. The chain couples TRBV7-2 to TRBJ2-7; the match to TRBD1 covers 8 bases. Per the germline V gene, CDR1 is SGHTA and CDR2 is FQGNSA. V trimming: 4 bases; J trimming: 3 bases; junction bases outside the gene matches: 5. CDR3 length: 14 residues. For the CDR3, the DNA is TGTGCCAGCAGCTGGGGACAGGTATTCTACGAGCAGTACTTC. As protein: CASSWGQVFYEQYF. The whole variable domain, filled in from reference TRBV7-2 and TRBJ2-7, reads GAGVSQSPSNKVTEKGKDVELRCDPISGHTALYWYRQSLGQGLEFLIYFQGNSAPDKSGLPSDRFSAERTGGSVSTLTIQRTQQEDSAVYLCASSWGQVFYEQYFGPGTRLTVT.

The V call is TRBV7-2, the J call TRBJ2-1; possible D gene TRBD2, 5 bases. The V gene's germline CDR1 is SGHTA and CDR2 FQGNSA. V lost 5 bases and J lost 13, with 21 bases in between. This CDR3 is built from 14 residues. This chain's CDR3 is CASSGGPEFGDQFF. CDR3 coding DNA: TGTGCCAGCAGCGGCGGGCCCGAATTTGGTGATCAGTTCTTC.

The V and J genes are TRBV6-5 and TRBJ2-7, with D maybe TRBD1 (7 bases). The CDR3 contains 13 residues. V was cut by 6 bases and J by 2 bases, with 11 bases left in between. The germline V gene encodes CDR1 MNHEY and CDR2 SVGAGI. CDR3 DNA sequence: TGTGCCAGCAGACCAGGGGGGCCCTACGAGCAGTACTTC. Translation: CASRPGGPYEQYF.

This clonotype was picked up many times. The chain employs TRBV10-3 and TRBJ2-3, with 7 nucleotides matching TRBD2. J lost 5 bases, V lost 2 bases, and 19 bases had no gene match. Germline V gene data show CDR1 as ENHRY and CDR2 as SYGVKD. The CDR3 is made up of 19 amino acids. CDR3 in DNA: TGTGCCATCAGTGAGAGGCGGGATACTAGCGTCTATTCAGGAGATACGCAGTATTTT. Protein: CAISERRDTSVYSGDTQYF.

This clonotype was found many times. This sequence joins TRBV9 and TRBJ1-2, with TRBD1 identical over 8 bases. J gave up 3 bases and V 4 bases, and 5 bases lay outside the gene matches. CDR3 length: 14 amino acids. The V gene's germline CDR1 is SGDLS and CDR2 YYNGEE. CDR3 residues: CASSSGQGYYGYTF. The CDR3 DNA follows: TGTGCCAGCAGCTCCGGACAGGGTTACTATGGCTACACCTTC.

Of note for this clonotype: A clone one base away is much larger, so this may be a read error. The chain carries TRBV5-1 and TRBJ1-2; D call uncertain. V shed 2 bases and J shed 6 bases, with 5 bases lying between them. The CDR3 is 11 residues long. Germline-derived CDR1 and CDR2 are SGHRS and YFSETQ. The chain's CDR3 is CASSFGNGYTF. In DNA, the CDR3 is TGCGCCAGCAGCTTTGGCAATGGCTACACCTTC. Combining the CDR3 with reference TRBV5-1 and TRBJ1-2 gives the whole variable domain KAGVTQTPRYLIKTRGQQVTLSCSPISGHRSVSWYQQTPGQGLQFLFEYFSETQRNKGNFPGRFSGRQFSNSRSEMNVSTLELGDSALYLCASSFGNGYTFGSGTRLTVV.

This clonotype was detected many times. This sequence joins TRBV5-1 and TRBJ2-7; D ambiguous. Germline CDR1 SGHRS, CDR2 YFSETQ. V lost 5 bases to trimming and J lost 2 bases, with 8 bases between them. The CDR3 runs to 12 residues. As DNA, the CDR3 is TGCGCCAGCAGTACGGAGACCTACGAGCAGTACTTC. As protein: CASSTETYEQYF.

This clonotype occurred many times. The rearrangement uses TRBV5-1 and TRBJ2-7; D is possibly TRBD2 (5 bases). This CDR3 comprises 13 residues. Germline V gives CDR1 SGHRS, CDR2 YFSETQ. Trimming took off 0 bases at V and 4 bases at J, with 8 bases between the two ends. CDR3 in DNA: TGCGCCAGCAGCTTGGAGCGGTGGTACGAGCAGTACTTC. Translated, it gives CASSLERWYEQYF.

The chain carries TRBV29-1 and TRBJ1-2, with 9 bases that match TRBD1. Germline V gene lookup returns CDR1 SQVTM and CDR2 ANQGSEA. The junction had 15 bases not matched to a gene; V was cut back by 6 bases and J by 7 bases. The CDR3 loop spans 15 amino acids. CDR3 sequence: CSVAGTGRAPGGYTF. In DNA form, the CDR3 reads TGCAGCGTAGCCGGGACAGGGAGGGCCCCGGGTGGCTACACCTTC.

Details on this clonotype: This may be a read error: a much more frequent sequence differs by one nucleotide. DNA for the CDR3: TGTGCCAGCAGACCAGGGGTTGGCAATCAGCCCCGGCATTTT. Protein: CASRPGVGNQPRHF. J is TRBJ1-5 and V is TRBV6-5, with TRBD1 as a possible D gene (6 bases). The CDR3 runs 14 residues. The germline gives CDR1 MNHEY, CDR2 SVGAGI.

This clonotype was counted ten times or more. The genes are TRBV7-9 and TRBJ2-1; the D call may be TRBD1 or TRBD2 (5 bases each). The CDR3 has 14 amino acids. V lost 5 bases and J lost 5, with 13 bases in between. The germline CDR1 and CDR2 sequences are SEHNR and FQNEAQ (reference sequence). CDR3 sequence: CASSPTGANNEQFF. CDR3 sequence (DNA): TGTGCCAGCAGCCCCACCGGGGCGAACAATGAGCAGTTCTTC. The variable domain in full, with the rest retrieved from reference TRBV7-9 and TRBJ2-1, is DTGVSQNPRHKITKRGQNVTFRCDPISEHNRLYWYRQTLGQGPEFLTYFQNEAQLEKSRLLSDRFSAERPKGSFSTLEIQRTEQGDSAMYLCASSPTGANNEQFFGPGTRLTVL.

This clonotype was counted a few times. With a much larger clone just one base away, this may be a read error. The chain employs TRBV29-1 and TRBJ2-7; D is undetermined. Germline CDR1 reads SQVTM; CDR2 reads ANQGSEA. There are 13 residues in the CDR3. The V end was cut by 8 bases, the J end by 3 bases, with 17 bases between. In DNA, the CDR3 is TGCAGCATATCCTTTACAGAGCTCTACGAGCAGTACTTC. Amino acid sequence: CSISFTELYEQYF.

There are many counts of this clonotype. The V call is TRBV7-2, the J call TRBJ2-6; TRBD1 aligns across 9 bases. The germline V gene encodes CDR1 SGHTA and CDR2 FQGNSA. CDR3 length equals 19 residues. For the CDR3, the DNA is TGTGCAACCATGGGGACAGGGTTCGTCTTGGCCTCTGGGGCCAACGTCCTGACTTTC. It specifies CATMGTGFVLASGANVLTF.

The chain is built from TRBV6-5 and TRBJ1-1, with 7 bases matching TRBD1. V gave up 6 bases and J gave up 9 bases; unmatched junction bases: 10. Germline CDR1 reads MNHEY; CDR2 reads SVGAGI. The CDR3 extends over 13 amino acids. The CDR3 spells CASRPRQGLKAFF. DNA of the CDR3: TGTGCCAGCAGACCCCGACAGGGTCTGAAAGCTTTCTTT.